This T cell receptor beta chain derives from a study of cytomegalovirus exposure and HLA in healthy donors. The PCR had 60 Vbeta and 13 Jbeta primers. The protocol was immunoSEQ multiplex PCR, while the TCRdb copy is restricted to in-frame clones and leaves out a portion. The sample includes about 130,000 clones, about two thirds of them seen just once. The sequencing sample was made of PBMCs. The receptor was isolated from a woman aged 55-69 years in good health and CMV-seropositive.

The DNA for the CDR3 is TGTGCCAGTAGTGGACGCGGGGGGTACCAAGAGACCCAGTACTTC. Translating it yields CASSGRGGYQETQYF. The V and J genes are TRBV19 and TRBJ2-5; 8 bases are shared with TRBD2. The CDR3 is 15 amino acids. Unmatched junction bases numbered 5, after V lost 5 bases and J lost 0 bases. CDR1 is LNHDA, CDR2 SQIVND, per germline (reference sequence).